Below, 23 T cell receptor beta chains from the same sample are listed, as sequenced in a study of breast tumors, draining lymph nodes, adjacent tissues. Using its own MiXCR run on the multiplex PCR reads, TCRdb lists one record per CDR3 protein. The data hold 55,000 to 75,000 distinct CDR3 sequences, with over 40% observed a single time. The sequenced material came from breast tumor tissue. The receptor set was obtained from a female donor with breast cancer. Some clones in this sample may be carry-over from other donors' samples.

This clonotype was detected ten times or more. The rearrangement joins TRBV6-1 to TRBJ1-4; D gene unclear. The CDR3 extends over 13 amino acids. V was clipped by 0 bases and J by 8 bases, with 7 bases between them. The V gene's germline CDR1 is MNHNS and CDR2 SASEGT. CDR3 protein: CASSEAYGEKLFF. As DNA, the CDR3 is TGTGCCAGCAGTGAAGCGTACGGCGAAAAACTGTTTTTT.

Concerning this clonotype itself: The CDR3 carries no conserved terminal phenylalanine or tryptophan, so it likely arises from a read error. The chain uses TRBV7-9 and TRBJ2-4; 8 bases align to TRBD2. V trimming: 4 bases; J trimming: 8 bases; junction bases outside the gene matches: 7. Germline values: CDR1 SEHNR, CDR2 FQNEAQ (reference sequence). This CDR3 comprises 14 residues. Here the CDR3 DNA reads TGTGCCAGCAGCTCGGGGGGGGCGAGGGACATTCAGTACCTC. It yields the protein CASSSGGARDIQYL.

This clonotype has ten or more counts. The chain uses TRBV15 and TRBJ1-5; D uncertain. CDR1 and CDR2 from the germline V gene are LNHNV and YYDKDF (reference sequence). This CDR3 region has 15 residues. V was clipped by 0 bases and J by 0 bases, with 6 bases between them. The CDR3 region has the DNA TGTGCCACCAGCAGAGATGTTACTAGCAATCAGCCCCAGCATTTT. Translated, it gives CATSRDVTSNQPQHF. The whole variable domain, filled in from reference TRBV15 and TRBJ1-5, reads DAMVIQNPRYQVTQFGKPVTLSCSQTLNHNVMYWYQQKSSQAPKLLFHYYDKDFNNEADTPDNFQSRRPNTSFCFLDIRSPGLGDTAMYLCATSRDVTSNQPQHFGDGTRLSIL.

CDR3 bases: TGTGCCAGCGTGACCGGCACCTACGAGCAGTACTTC. Protein product: CASVTGTYEQYF. V usage is TRBV2 and J usage is TRBJ2-7; D gene uncertain. This CDR3 has 12 residues. Germline V lookup: CDR1 SNHLY, CDR2 FYNNEI. V lost 8 bases and J 2 bases, leaving 10 bases between the germline ends.

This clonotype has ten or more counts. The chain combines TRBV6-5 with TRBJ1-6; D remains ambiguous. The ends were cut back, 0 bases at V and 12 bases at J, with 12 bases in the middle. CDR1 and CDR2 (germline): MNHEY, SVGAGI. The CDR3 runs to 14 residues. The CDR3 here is CASSYSMSSGPLHF. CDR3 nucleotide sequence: TGTGCCAGCAGTTACTCGATGTCCAGTGGACCCCTCCACTTT.

The CDR3 region has the DNA TGTGCCAGCAGCTTAGTTCTAGCGGGAGGGGCAGCAGATACGCAGTATTTT. Protein: CASSLVLAGGAADTQYF. The chain carries TRBV11-2 and TRBJ2-3; 12 positions agree with TRBD2. In germline, CDR1 is SGHAT, CDR2 FQNNGV. This CDR3 spans 17 amino acids. V shed 1 base and J 4 bases; nucleotides not matched to a gene: 6.

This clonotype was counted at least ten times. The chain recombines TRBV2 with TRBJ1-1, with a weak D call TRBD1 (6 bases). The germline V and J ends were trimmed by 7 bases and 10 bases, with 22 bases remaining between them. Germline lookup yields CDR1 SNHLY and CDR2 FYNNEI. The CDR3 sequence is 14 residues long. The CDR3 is CASNEGGDKNPAFF. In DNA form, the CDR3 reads TGTGCCAGCAACGAGGGGGGGGACAAAAACCCAGCTTTCTTT.

The CDR3 region has the DNA TGCGCCAGCAGCTTGGCCGGGAACAGGAATTCACCCCTCCACTTT. Amino acid sequence: CASSLAGNRNSPLHF. The chain combines TRBV5-1 with TRBJ1-6; tentatively, D is TRBD1 (5 bases). The CDR3 has 15 residues. The germline V gene has CDR1 SGHRS and CDR2 YFSETQ. V lost 0 bases and J lost 7, with 11 bases in between.

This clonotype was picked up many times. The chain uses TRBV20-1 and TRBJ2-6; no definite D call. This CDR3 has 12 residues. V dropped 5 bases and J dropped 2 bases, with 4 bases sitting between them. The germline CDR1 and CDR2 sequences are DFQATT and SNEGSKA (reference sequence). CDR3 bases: TGCAGTGCTGTCCCTGGGGCCAACGTCCTGACTTTC. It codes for CSAVPGANVLTF.

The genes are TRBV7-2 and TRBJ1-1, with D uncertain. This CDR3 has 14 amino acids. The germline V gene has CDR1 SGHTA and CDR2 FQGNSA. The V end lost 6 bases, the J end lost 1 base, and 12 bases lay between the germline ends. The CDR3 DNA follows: TGTGCCAGCAGTCCACCTCCAGGGAACACTGAAGCTTTCTTT. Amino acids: CASSPPPGNTEAFF.

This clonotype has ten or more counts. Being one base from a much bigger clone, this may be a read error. CDR3 amino acids: CASSHSTEPGGNTIYF. The CDR3 nucleotides read TGTGCCAGCAGTCACTCCACGGAACCTGGAGGAAACACCATATATTTT. V gene TRBV6-6 combines with J gene TRBJ1-3; no clear D. The CDR3 has 16 residues. Germline CDR1 reads MNHNY; CDR2 reads SVGAGI (reference sequence).

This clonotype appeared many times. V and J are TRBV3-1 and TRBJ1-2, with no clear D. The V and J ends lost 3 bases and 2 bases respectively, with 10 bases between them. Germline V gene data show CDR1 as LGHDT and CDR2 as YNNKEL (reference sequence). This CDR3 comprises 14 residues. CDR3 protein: CASSHRGLNYGYTF. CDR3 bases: TGTGCCAGCAGCCATCGCGGGCTGAACTATGGCTACACCTTC.

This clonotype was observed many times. The CDR3 coding sequence is TGTGCCAGCAGCCCCGGGACGGCGCGGGGGGAGCTGTTTTTT. This gives the protein CASSPGTARGELFF. This chain connects TRBV11-3 to TRBJ2-2; D may correspond to TRBD1 or TRBD2 (5 bases each). The V end was cut by 5 bases, the J end by 8 bases, with 15 bases between. CDR1 is SGHNT and CDR2 is YENEEA in the germline V gene. This CDR3 comprises 14 residues.

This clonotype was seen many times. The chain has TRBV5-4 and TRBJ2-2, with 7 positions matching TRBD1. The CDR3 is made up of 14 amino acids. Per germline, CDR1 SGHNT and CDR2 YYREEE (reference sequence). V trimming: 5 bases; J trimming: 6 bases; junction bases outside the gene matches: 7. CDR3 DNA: TGTGCCAGCAGGAAAATGCAGGGGGCCGGGGAGCTGTTTTTT. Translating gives CASRKMQGAGELFF. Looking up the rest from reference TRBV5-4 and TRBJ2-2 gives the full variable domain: ETGVTQSPTHLIKTRGQQVTLRCSSQSGHNTVSWYQQALGQGPQFIFQYYREEENGRGNFPPRFSGLQFPNYSSELNVNALELDDSALYLCASRKMQGAGELFFGEGSRLTVL.

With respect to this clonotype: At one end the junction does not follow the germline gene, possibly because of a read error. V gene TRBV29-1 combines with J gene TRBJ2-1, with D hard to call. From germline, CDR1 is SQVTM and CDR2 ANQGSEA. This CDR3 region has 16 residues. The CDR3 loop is CSVEDRLASSYDEQFF. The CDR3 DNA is TGCAGCGTTGAAGATCGGTTGGCGAGCTCCTACGATGAGCAGTTCTTC.

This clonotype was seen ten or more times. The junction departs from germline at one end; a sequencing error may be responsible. CDR3 amino acids: CASTLTGKSSYEQYF. In nucleotides, the CDR3 is TGTGCTAGCACCTTGACAGGGAAGAGCTCCTACGAGCAGTACTTC. The chain couples TRBV7-7 to TRBJ2-7, with TRBD1 matching 7 bases. CDR1 SSHAT and CDR2 FNYEAQ come from the germline V gene (reference sequence). This CDR3 comprises 15 residues. Looking up the rest from reference TRBV7-7 and TRBJ2-7 gives the full variable domain: GAGVSQSPRYKVTKRGQDVTLRCDPISSHATLYWYQQALGQGPEFLTYFNYEAQPDKSGLPSDRFSAERPEGSISTLTIQRTEQRDSAMYRCASTLTGKSSYEQYFGPGTRLTVT.

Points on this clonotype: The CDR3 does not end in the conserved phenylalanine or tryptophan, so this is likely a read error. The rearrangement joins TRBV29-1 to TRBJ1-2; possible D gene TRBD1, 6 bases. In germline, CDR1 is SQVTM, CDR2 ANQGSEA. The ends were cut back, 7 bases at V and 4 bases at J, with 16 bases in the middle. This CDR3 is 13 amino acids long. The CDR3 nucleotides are TGCAGCGCTGCCATACAGGGAGCCTATGGCTACACCCTC. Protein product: CSAAIQGAYGYTL.

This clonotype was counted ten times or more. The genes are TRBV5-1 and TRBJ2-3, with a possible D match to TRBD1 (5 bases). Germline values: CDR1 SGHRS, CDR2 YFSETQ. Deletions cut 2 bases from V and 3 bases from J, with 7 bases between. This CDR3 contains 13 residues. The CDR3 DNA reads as TGCGCCAGCAGCTTCAGGGAAACAGATACGCAGTATTTT. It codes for CASSFRETDTQYF.

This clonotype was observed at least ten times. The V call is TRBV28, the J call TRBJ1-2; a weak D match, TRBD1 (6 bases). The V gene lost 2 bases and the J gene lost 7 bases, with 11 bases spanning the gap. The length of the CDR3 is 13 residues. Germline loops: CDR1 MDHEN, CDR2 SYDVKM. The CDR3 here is CASSLREGVGYTF. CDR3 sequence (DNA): TGTGCCAGCAGTTTACGTGAGGGGGTTGGCTACACCTTC.

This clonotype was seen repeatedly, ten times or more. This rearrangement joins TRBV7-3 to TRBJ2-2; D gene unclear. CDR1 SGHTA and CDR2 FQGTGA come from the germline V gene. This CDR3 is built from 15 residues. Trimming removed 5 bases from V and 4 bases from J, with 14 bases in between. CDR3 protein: CASSPTPRSTGELFF. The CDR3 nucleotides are TGTGCCAGCAGCCCGACCCCACGAAGCACCGGGGAGCTGTTTTTT.

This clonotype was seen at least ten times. CDR3 in DNA: TGTGCCAGCAGCTCGAGGACACTCGACTCTGGAAACACCATATATTTT. This codes for CASSSRTLDSGNTIYF. This chain links TRBV7-6 with TRBJ1-3, with D possibly being TRBD1 (5 bases). This CDR3 has 16 amino acids. Looked up from germline, CDR1 is SGHVS and CDR2 is FNYEAQ. Trimming pared 4 bases from V and 0 bases from J, leaving 13 bases between.

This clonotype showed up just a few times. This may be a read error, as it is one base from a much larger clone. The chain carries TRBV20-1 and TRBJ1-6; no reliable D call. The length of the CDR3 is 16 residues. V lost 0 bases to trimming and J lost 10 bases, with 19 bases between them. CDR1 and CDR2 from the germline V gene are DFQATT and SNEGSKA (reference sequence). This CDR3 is CSARDTLWTAESPLHF. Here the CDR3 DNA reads TGCAGTGCTAGAGATACACTGTGGACTGCTGAATCACCCCTCCACTTT.

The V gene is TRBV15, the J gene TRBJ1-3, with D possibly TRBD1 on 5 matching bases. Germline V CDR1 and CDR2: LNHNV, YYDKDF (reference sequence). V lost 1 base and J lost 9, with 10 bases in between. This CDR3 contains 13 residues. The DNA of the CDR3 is TGTGCCACCAGCAGAGGTTCGGGGCCCACCATATATTTT. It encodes CATSRGSGPTIYF.